This TCR beta chain is drawn from a study of a mutant IDH1 vaccine in newly diagnosed glioma. Study information: Vaccination started 4-6 weeks after radiotherapy alone, or with temozolomide cycles. There were approximately 60% males and approximately 38% females among treated patients, whose mean age was roughly 40 years. Therapy received beforehand was radiotherapy, temozolomide, or both, with most patients given both.

Comment on this clone: Its target is not known.

CDR1 and CDR2 (germline): LGHNA, YNFKEQ. Trimming removed 0 bases at V and 5 bases at J, with 19 bases between. The CDR3 is made up of 17 amino acids. Study results and limitations: In around 93% of patients, immune responses induced by the vaccine occurred.

Time point in this sample: week 23, last vaccination. Topical imiquimod was applied with each vaccine dose, which held 300 ug of mutant IDH1 20-mer peptide. Libraries were prepared by immunoSEQ multiplex PCR; TCRdb keeps only in-frame clonotypes and omits some of them. The profile covers tens of thousands of clones, with roughly 79% appearing a single time and roughly 6.3% taken by the ten largest. This chain connects TRBV4-2 to TRBJ2-5; possible D gene TRBD2, 6 bases. Sequencing was performed on PBMCs, taken from a glioma patient whose treatment included an IDH1 peptide vaccine. The clonotype comes from a woman in her forties with glioma. Some clones in this sample may be carry-over from other donors' samples. CDR3 sequence: CASSQERGGIAAETQYF. The CDR3 bases are TGTGCCAGCAGCCAAGAGCGTGGGGGGATAGCGGCGGAGACCCAGTACTTC.